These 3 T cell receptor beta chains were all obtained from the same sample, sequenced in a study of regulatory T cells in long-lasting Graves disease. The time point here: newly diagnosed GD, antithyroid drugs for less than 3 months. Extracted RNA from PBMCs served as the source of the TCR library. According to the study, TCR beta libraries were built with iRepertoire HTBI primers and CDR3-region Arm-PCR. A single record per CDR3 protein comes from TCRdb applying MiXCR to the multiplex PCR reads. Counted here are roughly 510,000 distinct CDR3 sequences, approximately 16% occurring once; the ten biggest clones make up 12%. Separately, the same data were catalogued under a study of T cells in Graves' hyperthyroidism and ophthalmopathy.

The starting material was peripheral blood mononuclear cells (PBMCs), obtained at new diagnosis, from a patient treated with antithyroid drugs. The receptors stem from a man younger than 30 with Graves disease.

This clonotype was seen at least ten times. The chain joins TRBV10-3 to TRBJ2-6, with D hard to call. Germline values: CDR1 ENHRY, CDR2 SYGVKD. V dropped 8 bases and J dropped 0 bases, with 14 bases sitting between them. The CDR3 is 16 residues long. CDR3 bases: TGTGCCATCCCTAGTGGGGTACGCTCTGGGGCCAACGTCCTGACTTTC. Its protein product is CAIPSGVRSGANVLTF.

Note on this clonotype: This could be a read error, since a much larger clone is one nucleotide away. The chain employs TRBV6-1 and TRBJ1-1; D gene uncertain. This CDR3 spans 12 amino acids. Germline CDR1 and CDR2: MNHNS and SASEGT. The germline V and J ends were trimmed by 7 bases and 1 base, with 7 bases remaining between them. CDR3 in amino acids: CASTPKNTEAFF. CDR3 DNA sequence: TGTGCCAGCACCCCTAAGAACACTGAAGCTTTCTTT.

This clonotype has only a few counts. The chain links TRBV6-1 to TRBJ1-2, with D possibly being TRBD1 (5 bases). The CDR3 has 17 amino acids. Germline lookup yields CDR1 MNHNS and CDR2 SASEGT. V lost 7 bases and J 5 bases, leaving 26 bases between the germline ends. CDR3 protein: CASNPTQRGGNLYGYTF. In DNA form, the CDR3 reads TGTGCCAGCAACCCAACGCAACGGGGGGGGAACCTATATGGCTACACCTTC.